The 30 T cell receptor beta chains below come from one sample, sequenced in a study of CD8+CD57+ T cells in acquired aplastic anemia. Genomic DNA templated the TCR beta VDJ and CDR3 profiling. MiXCR, run by TCRdb on the reads, gives a single entry per CDR3 protein. The table records around 170,000 distinct CDR3 sequences, around 45% of them present only once. The sample comprised sorted CD4+, CD8+, or CD8+CD57+ T cells (not recorded which) from PBMCs. These receptor sequences come from a human donor in good health.

V is TRBV11-1 and J is TRBJ2-1, with 10 nucleotides matching TRBD1. J was trimmed by 0 bases and V by 5 bases; bases with no gene match: 7. Germline CDR1 reads SGHAT; CDR2 reads FQDESV (reference sequence). The CDR3 sequence is 17 residues long. The CDR3 bases are TGTGCCAGCAGCGTCTTGGGACAGGGGACCTCCTACAATGAGCAGTTCTTC. This sequence encodes CASSVLGQGTSYNEQFF.

This chain links TRBV7-8 with TRBJ2-1; the D is unclear. Germline V CDR1 and CDR2: SGHVS, FQNEAQ. The ends were cut back, 5 bases at V and 5 bases at J, with 10 bases in the middle. The CDR3 covers 13 residues. The CDR3 sequence is CASSAHLNNEQFF. DNA for the CDR3: TGTGCCAGCAGCGCACACCTGAACAATGAGCAGTTCTTC.

The chain uses TRBV7-6 and TRBJ2-7; TRBD1 matches 8 bases. The CDR3 spans 13 residues. Trimming took 3 bases from V and 6 from J; bases not matched to a gene: 4. Germline V gives CDR1 SGHVS, CDR2 FNYEAQ. The CDR3 DNA reads as TGTGCCAGCAGCTTGGACAGGGTAGGCGAGCAGTACTTC. It specifies CASSLDRVGEQYF.

This clonotype has a count of ten or more. The rearrangement uses TRBV19 and TRBJ1-1, with D tentatively TRBD1 (5 bases). The CDR3 has 16 residues. The V end lost 6 bases, the J end lost 1 base, and 18 bases lay between the germline ends. In germline, CDR1 is LNHDA, CDR2 SQIVND (reference sequence). In DNA, the CDR3 is TGTGCCAGTAGGTCGAACGGGGGTAAGCGGAACACTGAAGCTTTCTTT. This codes for CASRSNGGKRNTEAFF.

There are many counts of this clonotype. This chain joins TRBV5-4 and TRBJ2-1; unclear D gene. Trimming pared 4 bases from V and 1 base from J, leaving 9 bases between. The CDR3 totals 14 residues. Germline V lookup: CDR1 SGHNT, CDR2 YYREEE (reference sequence). The CDR3 nucleotides read TGTGCCAGCAGCGTCACAGCTTCCTACAATGAGCAGTTCTTC. Its protein is CASSVTASYNEQFF.

In its sample, this clonotype was seen many times. The chain combines TRBV19 with TRBJ2-6, with D possibly TRBD1 on 6 matching bases. V gave up 3 bases and J gave up 0 bases, with 15 bases separating them. CDR3 length: 18 amino acids. Germline assignment: CDR1 LNHDA and CDR2 SQIVND (reference sequence). CDR3 sequence (DNA): TGTGCCAGTAGTATTTCACAGGGTGTGGACTCTGGGGCCAACGTCCTGACTTTC. It codes for CASSISQGVDSGANVLTF.

The rearrangement uses TRBV28 and TRBJ2-7; 7 bases fit TRBD2. J lost 1 base, V lost 7 bases, and 7 bases had no gene match. Germline values: CDR1 MDHEN, CDR2 SYDVKM. This CDR3 region has 14 residues. In DNA form, the CDR3 reads TGTGCCAGCATGGCGGGAGTACTATCCTACGAGCAGTACTTC. The encoded protein is CASMAGVLSYEQYF.

This chain links TRBV5-6 with TRBJ1-2, with D possibly TRBD1 on 5 matching bases. This CDR3 comprises 14 residues. Germline V gene data show CDR1 as SGHDT and CDR2 as YYEEEE. Trimming took 4 bases from V and 6 from J, leaving 16 bases between them. In DNA form, the CDR3 reads TGTGCCAGCAGCCTTGGCAGGGAAGGTAATGGCTACACCTTC. Protein sequence: CASSLGREGNGYTF.

This clonotype was seen at least ten times. CDR3 sequence: CASSHRGGLTTDTQYF. The CDR3 DNA is TGTGCCAGCAGCCACCGGGGGGGACTAACCACAGATACGCAGTATTTT. V gene TRBV2 combines with J gene TRBJ2-3; TRBD2 matches 8 bases. The CDR3 consists of 16 residues. Trimming took 6 bases from V and 2 from J; bases not matched to a gene: 10. Looked up from germline, CDR1 is SNHLY and CDR2 is FYNNEI.

In regard to this clonotype: A much bigger clone sits one base away, suggesting this may be a read error. The chain links TRBV12-3 or TRBV12-4 to TRBJ1-1; D gene ambiguous. CDR3 length equals 13 residues. Between the trimmed V and J ends, which lost 5 bases and 3 bases, there was a span of 10 bases. In DNA, the CDR3 is TGTGCCAGCAGTCGCCTGGAGGACACTGAAGCTTTCTTT. It encodes CASSRLEDTEAFF.

This clonotype was seen repeatedly, ten times or more. The chain has TRBV20-1 and TRBJ2-3; D gene uncertain. V was pared by 3 bases and J by 6 bases, with 7 bases between. The CDR3 consists of 11 residues. Germline CDR1 reads DFQATT; CDR2 reads SNEGSKA (reference sequence). This CDR3 is CSARNGDTQYF. The CDR3 DNA sequence: TGCAGTGCTAGGAATGGGGATACGCAGTATTTT.

This chain connects TRBV25-1 to TRBJ2-3; D tentatively reads TRBD1 or TRBD2 (5 bases each). The CDR3 has 16 amino acids. From germline, CDR1 is MGHDK and CDR2 SYGVNS. Trimming took off 1 base at V and 9 bases at J, with 20 bases between the two ends. CDR3 nucleotides: TGTGCCAGCAGTGAATCGAGGGGACCCACAGGCAGGACGCAGTATTTT. This gives the protein CASSESRGPTGRTQYF. Drawing the rest from reference TRBV25-1 and TRBJ2-3, the complete variable domain is EADIYQTPRYLVIGTGKKITLECSQTMGHDKMYWYQQDPGMELHLIHYSYGVNSTEKGDLSSESTVSRIRTEHFPLTLESARPSHTSQYLCASSESRGPTGRTQYFGPGTRLTVL.

V is TRBV14 and J is TRBJ2-2; D is ambiguous. Germline values: CDR1 SGHDN, CDR2 FVKESK. The CDR3 runs 16 residues. The V and J ends lost 0 bases and 1 base respectively, with 9 bases between them. CDR3: CASSQDLGLNTGELFF. The CDR3 DNA sequence: TGTGCCAGCAGCCAAGATCTGGGATTGAACACCGGGGAGCTGTTTTTT.

V usage is TRBV24-1 and J usage is TRBJ1-1; a weak D match, TRBD1 (5 bases). V was pared by 4 bases and J by 0 bases, with 17 bases between. The CDR3 totals 17 residues. CDR1 is KGHDR, CDR2 SFDVKD, per germline. Here the CDR3 DNA reads TGTGCCACCAGTGACCACCCTCGGGGGACTTTGAACACTGAAGCTTTCTTT. It specifies CATSDHPRGTLNTEAFF.

The table lists this clonotype with many counts. The chain combines TRBV20-1 with TRBJ2-7; maybe TRBD2 (6 bases). Germline V lookup: CDR1 DFQATT, CDR2 SNEGSKA (reference sequence). V lost 1 base and J lost 4, with 11 bases in between. The CDR3 has 13 amino acids. CDR3 nucleotides: TGCAGTGCTAGAGCGGGAGCTTGGTACGAGCAGTACTTC. Translated: CSARAGAWYEQYF.

This clonotype was observed a handful of times. The chain joins TRBV7-8 to TRBJ1-1; D unclear. V was clipped by 1 base and J by 0 bases, with 6 bases between them. Germline lookup yields CDR1 SGHVS and CDR2 FQNEAQ. The CDR3 sequence is 14 residues long. CDR3 protein: CASSLEAVNTEAFF. CDR3 coding DNA: TGTGCCAGCAGCTTAGAGGCGGTGAACACTGAAGCTTTCTTT. Together with reference TRBV7-8 and TRBJ1-1, the CDR3 gives the full variable domain: GAGVSQSPRYKVAKRGQDVALRCDPISGHVSLFWYQQALGQGPEFLTYFQNEAQLDKSGLPSDRFFAERPEGSVSTLKIQRTQQEDSAVYLCASSLEAVNTEAFFGQGTRLTVV.

In this sample, this clonotype turned up once. Relative to the germline gene, one junction end is altered; a read error may explain this. The rearrangement uses TRBV7-6 and TRBJ1-1; the match to TRBD1 covers 8 bases. The germline gives CDR1 SGHVS, CDR2 FNYEAQ. The CDR3 runs 14 residues. The CDR3 coding sequence is TGTGCCAGCAGTTTAGTCCAGGGGGCCGGTGAAGCTTTCTTT. Translated, it gives CASSLVQGAGEAFF.

V and J are TRBV10-2 and TRBJ1-4; D is uncertain. The CDR3 contains 13 residues. V was trimmed by 5 bases and J by 5 bases, leaving 9 bases between them. In germline, CDR1 is WSHSY, CDR2 SAAADI. This CDR3 is CASSPPANEKLFF. CDR3 bases: TGCGCCAGCAGTCCCCCAGCAAATGAAAAACTGTTTTTT.

This chain uses TRBV24-1 with TRBJ2-3; D is unclear. The CDR3 loop spans 15 amino acids. V was shortened by 2 bases and J by 3 bases, with 11 bases between the two germline ends. Germline assignment: CDR1 KGHDR and CDR2 SFDVKD. As DNA, the CDR3 is TGTGCCACCAGTGATTCCGGTCAGGCGACAGATACGCAGTATTTT. This gives the protein CATSDSGQATDTQYF.

The genes are TRBV19 and TRBJ2-1; tentatively, D is TRBD2 (5 bases). The CDR3 length is 12 residues. Per the germline V gene, CDR1 is LNHDA and CDR2 is SQIVND (reference sequence). Trimming took off 4 bases at V and 9 bases at J, with 10 bases between the two ends. CDR3: CASSTTRSEQFF. For the CDR3, the DNA is TGTGCCAGTAGTACCACTAGGAGTGAGCAGTTCTTC.

V is TRBV10-3 and J is TRBJ2-1; 13 bases fit TRBD2. Germline V lookup: CDR1 ENHRY, CDR2 SYGVKD. The CDR3 runs 14 residues. V lost 4 bases, J lost 8 bases, and 2 bases stayed unmatched. DNA for the CDR3: TGTGCCATCAGTGCCGGGACTAGCGGGGATGAGCAGTTCTTC. Translating gives CAISAGTSGDEQFF.

This clonotype occurred many times. The V and J genes are TRBV15 and TRBJ2-7; 7 bases map to TRBD2. The CDR3 extends over 15 amino acids. Unmatched junction bases numbered 5, after V lost 1 base and J lost 2 bases. Germline-derived CDR1 and CDR2 are LNHNV and YYDKDF (reference sequence). CDR3 sequence: CATSRGGGEAYEQYF. Here the CDR3 DNA reads TGTGCCACCAGCAGAGGGGGAGGGGAGGCCTACGAGCAGTACTTC.

This clonotype was detected ten times or more. This chain connects TRBV19 to TRBJ1-2; unclear D gene. The CDR3 contains 11 residues. Germline values: CDR1 LNHDA, CDR2 SQIVND (reference sequence). Trimming shortened V by 5 bases and J by 5 bases, and 6 bases separated the two germline ends. The CDR3 DNA reads TGTGCCAGTAGTGAAGGGTATGGCTACACCTTC. The encoded protein is CASSEGYGYTF.

The rearrangement joins TRBV10-3 to TRBJ1-6; D remains ambiguous. Trimming cost V 10 bases and J 0 bases, with 22 bases left between them. Germline CDR1 is ENHRY and CDR2 is SYGVKD. The CDR3 length is 18 residues. The CDR3 nucleotides read TGTGCCAGCAGCTACGGCCCACCCAGTTTCTCCTATAATTCACCCCTCCACTTT. This encodes CASSYGPPSFSYNSPLHF.

This clonotype was picked up many times. The chain joins TRBV5-1 to TRBJ2-7, with D perhaps TRBD2 (6 bases). The CDR3 is made up of 13 amino acids. In germline, CDR1 is SGHRS, CDR2 YFSETQ. V was shortened by 4 bases and J by 4 bases, with 12 bases between the two germline ends. The CDR3 region is CASSLDGGYEQYF. The CDR3 region has the DNA TGCGCCAGCAGCCTGGACGGAGGGTACGAGCAGTACTTC.

V gene TRBV11-2 combines with J gene TRBJ2-3; 10 bases map to TRBD2. From germline, CDR1 is SGHAT and CDR2 FQNNGV. J was trimmed by 4 bases and V by 4 bases; bases with no gene match: 5. This CDR3 region has 15 residues. DNA for the CDR3: TGTGCCAGCAGCTACGTAGCGGGGGGCCCAGATACGCAGTATTTT. Its protein is CASSYVAGGPDTQYF.

Many counts were recorded for this clonotype. The genes are TRBV11-3 and TRBJ1-6; no clear D gene. CDR1 and CDR2 (germline): SGHNT, YENEEA. This CDR3 has 12 amino acids. V was trimmed by 3 bases and J by 7 bases, leaving 4 bases between them. The CDR3 sequence: CASSFMNSPLHF. The CDR3, as DNA: TGTGCCAGCAGCTTTATGAATTCACCCCTCCACTTT.

This clonotype was counted many times. The CDR3 here is CATYGPIIYEQYF. The CDR3 DNA sequence: TGTGCCACCTACGGACCGATCATCTACGAGCAGTACTTC. The chain uses TRBV12-3 or TRBV12-4 and TRBJ2-7; no clear D gene. Trimming removed 10 bases from V and 3 bases from J, with 16 bases in between. The CDR3 has 13 amino acids.

This clonotype has at least ten counts. The chain uses TRBV7-8 and TRBJ2-1; D call uncertain. The germline V and J ends were trimmed by 0 bases and 4 bases, with 4 bases remaining between them. CDR3 size: 13 residues. Germline CDR1 reads SGHVS; CDR2 reads FQNEAQ. CDR3 in amino acids: CASSLAVYNEQFF. Here the CDR3 DNA reads TGTGCCAGCAGCTTAGCGGTATACAATGAGCAGTTCTTC.

This clonotype came up a few times. The chain combines TRBV9 with TRBJ2-7; the match to TRBD2 covers 10 bases. In germline, CDR1 is SGDLS, CDR2 YYNGEE. The CDR3 has 14 amino acids. The ends lost 3 bases at V and 5 bases at J; junction bases unmatched: 5. The CDR3 region has the DNA TGTGCCAGCAGCGGAGCGGGGGGGCGCGACGAGCAGTACTTC. It translates to CASSGAGGRDEQYF. The whole variable domain, remainder taken from reference TRBV9 and TRBJ2-7, is DSGVTQTPKHLITATGQRVTLRCSPRSGDLSVYWYQQSLDQGLQFLIQYYNGEERAKGNILERFSAQQFPDLHSELNLSSLELGDSALYFCASSGAGGRDEQYFGPGTRLTVT.